This T cell receptor (beta chain) was found in a study of identical twins. Template switching added a universal primer binding site, and final cDNA carried unique molecular identifiers. TCRdb ran MiXCR on the 5' RACE reads and lists one entry per CDR3 protein. Counted here are a few hundred thousand distinct CDR3 sequences, 8.5% to 9.5% occurring once; the ten biggest clones make up approximately 7%. This clonotype was seen a handful of times. Its antigen is not known. Findings of the study overall: Partial confounding of zero-insertion analyses by invariant MAIT and iNKT cells was possible. In cord blood, abundant beta clonotypes had fewer insertions; memory showed no trend.

Trimming cost V 6 bases and J 3 bases, with 15 bases left between them. The CDR3 is 15 amino acids. Germline CDR1 MNHEY, CDR2 SMNVEV (reference sequence). This same sample was also taken into another study, of yellow fever vaccine responses in identical twins.

The clonotype was recovered from a woman between 18 and 30 years old in good health. Sample: CD8+ T cells sorted from blood. The rearrangement uses TRBV27 and TRBJ2-1; D is possibly TRBD1 (5 bases). CDR3 in DNA: TGTGCCAGCAGCCCGACGAAGGACAACTACAATGAGCAGTTCTTC. This codes for CASSPTKDNYNEQFF.